This paragraph covers one TCR beta chain sequence. Its antigen is still unknown. Base qualities are not provided; no much larger clone lies one nucleotide away. This specimen belongs to a study of CD8 T cells in Susac syndrome (dated by TCRdb to the late 2010s). At the level of the whole study: Among the sequenced Susac syndrome patients, 5 or 6 had clinically active disease and about eight were in clinical remission. At the time of blood withdrawal, Susac syndrome patients were either therapy-naive, taking corticosteroids (with some also receiving IVIg), or on IVIg alone. Whether CD8+ T cell activation and differentiation in Susac syndrome was antigen driven was tested using repertoire sequencing. CD8+ T cell repertoire clonality was compared between over 9 healthy donors, some 14 Susac syndrome patients and around 16 multiple sclerosis patients. Overall study results and their limits: The number of individuals in the TCR sequencing and HLA analysis was recognized as being relatively small. Susac syndrome CD8+ repertoires showed clonal expansion, highest in CD8+ TEMRA cells and greater in clinically active than remitting patients. Approximately 17 and five Susac-specific public clones were found in the total CD8+ and CD8+ TEMRA repertoires, respectively.

RNA was extracted using the RNeasy kit, and roughly 0.5 to 1 ug of the RNA was reverse transcribed with random hexamers. The immunoSEQ multiplex PCR assay, which covers 54 Vbeta and 13 Jbeta segments, was used to amplify TCR beta CDR3 regions. PCR amplification bias was corrected using a synthetic template baseline for primer optimization and computational correction. The study's processing was this. Reads were assigned to V, D and J genes according to IMGT and analyzed in immunoSEQ Analyzer, with only productive sequences retained. Clonality was computed as one minus Shannon entropy normalized by log2 of the number of productive unique sequences. Public and private clones were assessed among the 100 most prevalent clones of each patient and control. Clones were defined as Susac-specific if absent from the healthy and MS cohorts, from around 1,000 published viral clones and from other ImmuneACCESS disease sequences. TCRdb reanalyzed the raw reads on its own, using fastp at Q25 for trimming and MiXCR for clone calling, and kept in-frame beta chains. Identical CDR3 protein sequences are pooled into one entry, listed with their most common genes and DNA. These V and J calls originate from TCRdb's pipeline instead of the authors' own analysis. This sample has 70,000 to 100,000 distinct CDR3 sequences in its table, and 95% to 96% of those were observed once. Jointly, the top ten make up more than 0.35% of the sample.

CDR1 is given as MNHEY and CDR2 as SMNVEV, both from the germline V gene (reference sequence). The CDR3 sequence holds 14 residues, the cysteine and phenylalanine included. Only CDR3 DNA remains: 42 bases, in frame from the first base. V was cut back by 2 bases and J by 7 bases, leaving a gap of 12 bases between them. High-throughput TCR beta sequencing profiled peripheral blood CD8+ and CD4+ T cells from healthy donors, Susac syndrome patients and multiple sclerosis patients. The Susac syndrome patients fulfilled recently defined diagnostic criteria for either definite or probable disease. Bulk CD8+ and CD4+ T cells were purified by magnetic negative isolation, whereas CD8+ TEMRA cells were enriched by FACS. Blood was collected in EDTA tubes and processed within 24 hours, with PBMCs isolated through density gradient centrifugation. PBMCs intended for TCR sequencing were cryopreserved in liquid nitrogen and were subsequently thawed in a 37 degrees C water bath. The sorted or isolated CD4+, CD8+ and CD8+ TEMRA cells reached a purity of at least 90%.

The V and J segments used are TRBV27 and TRBJ1-5; the D gene cannot be resolved reliably. Source material: CD8+ T cells from PBMCs. The receptor comes from a human donor with Susac syndrome. The CDR3 protein: CASSLSPREQPQHF. In nucleotides, the sequence is TGTGCCAGCAGTTTAAGCCCCCGTGAGCAGCCCCAGCATTTT.